The T cell receptor beta chain under discussion was sequenced for a study of blood T cell repertoires in COVID-19. The wider study: In each case, the material was cDNA or gDNA derived from T cells, B-cell-depleted T cells, or PBMCs.

This CDR3 contains 14 residues. Germline V gives CDR1 SGHTA, CDR2 FQGNSA. V dropped 7 bases and J dropped 4 bases, with 14 bases sitting between them. Under the authors' procedure: Estimates of nucleated cell counts were drawn from the amplification of reference gene primers. Clones were read by immunoSEQ multiplex PCR, and TCRdb kept only the in-frame ones, dropping some. The V and J calls and clone size come from that table; D and trimming were worked out from the DNA. Of approximately 300,000 clones listed, around 92% are singletons. This sequence was found in a young man who had recovered from COVID-19. Sequenced: peripheral blood. The chain recombines TRBV7-2 with TRBJ1-3, with D unresolved. The DNA of the CDR3 is TGTGCCAGCAAACCCTCGGTTTCAGGAAACACCATATATTTT. It translates to CASKPSVSGNTIYF.